This T cell receptor beta chain was recovered during a study of shared clonotypes between healthy human individuals. A remark on this clone: Other nucleotide sequences in the sample specify the same CDR3.

This CDR3 region has 12 residues. Trimming took off 4 bases at V and 1 base at J, with 7 bases between the two ends. Germline CDR1 and CDR2: SQVTM and ANQGSEA. Clones were sequenced by immunoSEQ multiplex PCR, and TCRdb holds only the in-frame ones, with some missing. The profile covers about 990,000 clones, with 75% to 80% appearing a single time and roughly 0.57% taken by the ten largest. The TCR was taken from a man aged 18 to 29 in good health. Some clones in this sample may be carry-over from other donors' samples. Sequencing was performed on memory CD4+ T cells from PBMCs. Subset meaning: CD45RA-negative fraction. The chain recombines TRBV29-1 with TRBJ1-2, with TRBD1 as a possible D gene (6 bases). CDR3 in amino acids: CSVGGLNYGYTF. CDR3 in DNA: TGCAGCGTTGGGGGGCTTAACTATGGCTACACCTTC.